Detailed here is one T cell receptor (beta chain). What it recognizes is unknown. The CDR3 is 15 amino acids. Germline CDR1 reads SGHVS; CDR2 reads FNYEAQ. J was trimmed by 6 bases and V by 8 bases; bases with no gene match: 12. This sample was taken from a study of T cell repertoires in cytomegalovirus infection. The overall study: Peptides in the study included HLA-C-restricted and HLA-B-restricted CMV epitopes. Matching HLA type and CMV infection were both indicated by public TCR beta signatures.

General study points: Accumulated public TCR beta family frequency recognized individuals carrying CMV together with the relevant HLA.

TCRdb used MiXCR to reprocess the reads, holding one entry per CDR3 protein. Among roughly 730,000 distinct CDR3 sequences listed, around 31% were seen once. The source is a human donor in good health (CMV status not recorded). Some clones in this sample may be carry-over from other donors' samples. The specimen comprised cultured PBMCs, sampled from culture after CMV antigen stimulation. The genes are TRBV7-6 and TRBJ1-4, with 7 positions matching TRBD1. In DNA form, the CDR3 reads TGTGCCAGCTGCTCGGCGCCAGGGGGACATGAAAAACTGTTTTTT. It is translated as CASCSAPGGHEKLFF. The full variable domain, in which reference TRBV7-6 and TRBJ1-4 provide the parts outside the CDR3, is GAGVSQSPRYKVTKRGQDVALRCDPISGHVSLYWYRQALGQGPEFLTYFNYEAQQDKSGLPNDRFSAERPEGSISTLTIQRTEQRDSAMYRCASCSAPGGHEKLFFGSGTQLSVL.